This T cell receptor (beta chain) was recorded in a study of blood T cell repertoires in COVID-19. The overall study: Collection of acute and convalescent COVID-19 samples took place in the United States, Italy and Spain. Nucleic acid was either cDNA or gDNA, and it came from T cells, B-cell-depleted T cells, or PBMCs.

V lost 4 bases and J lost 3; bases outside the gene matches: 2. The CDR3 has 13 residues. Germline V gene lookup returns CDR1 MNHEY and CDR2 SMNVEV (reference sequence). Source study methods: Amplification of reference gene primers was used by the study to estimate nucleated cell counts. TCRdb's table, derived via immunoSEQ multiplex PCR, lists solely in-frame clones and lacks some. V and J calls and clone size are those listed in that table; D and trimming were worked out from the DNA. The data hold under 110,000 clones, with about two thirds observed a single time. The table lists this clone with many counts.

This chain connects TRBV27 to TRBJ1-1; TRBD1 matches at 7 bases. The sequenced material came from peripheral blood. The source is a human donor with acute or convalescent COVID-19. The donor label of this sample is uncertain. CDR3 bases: TGTGCCAGCAGTTGGACAGGTGACACTGAAGCTTTCTTT. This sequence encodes CASSWTGDTEAFF.